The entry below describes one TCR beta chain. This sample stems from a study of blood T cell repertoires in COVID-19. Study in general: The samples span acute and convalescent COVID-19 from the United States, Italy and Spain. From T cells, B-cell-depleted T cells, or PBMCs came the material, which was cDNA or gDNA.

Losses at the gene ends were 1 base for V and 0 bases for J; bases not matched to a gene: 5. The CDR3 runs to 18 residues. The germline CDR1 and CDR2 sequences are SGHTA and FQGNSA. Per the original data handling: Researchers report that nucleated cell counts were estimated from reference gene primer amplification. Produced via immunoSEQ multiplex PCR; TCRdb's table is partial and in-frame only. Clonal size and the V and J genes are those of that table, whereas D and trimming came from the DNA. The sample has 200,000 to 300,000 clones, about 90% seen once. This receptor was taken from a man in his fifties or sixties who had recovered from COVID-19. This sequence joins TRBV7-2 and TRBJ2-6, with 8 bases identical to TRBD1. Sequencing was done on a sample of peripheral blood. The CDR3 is CASSLDAGGSSGANVLTF. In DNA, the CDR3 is TGTGCCAGCAGCTTAGATGCAGGGGGCTCCTCTGGGGCCAACGTCCTGACTTTC.